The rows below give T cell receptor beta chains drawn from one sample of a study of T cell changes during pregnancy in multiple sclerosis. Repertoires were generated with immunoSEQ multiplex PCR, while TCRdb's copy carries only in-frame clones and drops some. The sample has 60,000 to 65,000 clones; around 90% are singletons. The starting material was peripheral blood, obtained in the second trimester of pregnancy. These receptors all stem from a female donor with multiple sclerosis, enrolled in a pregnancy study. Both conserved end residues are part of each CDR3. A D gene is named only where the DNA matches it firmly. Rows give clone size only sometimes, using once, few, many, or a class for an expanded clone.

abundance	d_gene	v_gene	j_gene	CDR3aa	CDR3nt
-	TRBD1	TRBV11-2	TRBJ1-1	CASSLGTGKRAEAFF	TGTGCCAGCAGCTTAGGGACAGGGAAAAGGGCTGAAGCTTTCTTT
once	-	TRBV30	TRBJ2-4	CAWAYQGNQYF	TGTGCCTGGGCCTATCAGGGGAATCAGTACTTC
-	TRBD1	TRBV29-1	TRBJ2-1	CSARTGNEQFF	TGCAGCGCCAGGACAGGGAATGAGCAGTTCTTC
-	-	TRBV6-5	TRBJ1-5	CASSVSREQPQHF	TGTGCCAGCAGCGTCTCCAGGGAACAGCCCCAGCATTTT
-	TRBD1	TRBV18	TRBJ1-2	CASSPKSRDRVYGYTF	TGTGCCAGCTCACCAAAGTCCCGGGACAGGGTCTATGGCTACACCTTC
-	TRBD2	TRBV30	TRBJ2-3	CARPRLAGTDTQYF	TGTGCCCGGCCTAGACTAGCGGGAACAGATACGCAGTATTTT
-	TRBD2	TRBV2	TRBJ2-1	CASSEDGTSGGNEQFF	TGTGCCAGCAGTGAAGACGGTACTAGCGGGGGCAATGAGCAGTTCTTC
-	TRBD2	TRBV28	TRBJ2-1	CASSDNSGSYNEQFF	TGTGCCAGCAGTGATAATAGCGGGTCCTACAATGAGCAGTTCTTC
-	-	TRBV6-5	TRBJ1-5	CASSPDRRGNQPQHF	TGTGCCAGCAGCCCCGACAGGCGAGGCAATCAGCCCCAGCATTTT
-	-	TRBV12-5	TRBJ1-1	CASGLLGQSTEAFF	TGTGCTAGTGGTTTGTTAGGACAGAGTACTGAAGCTTTCTTT
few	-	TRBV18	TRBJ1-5	CASSPAENQPQHF	TGTGCCAGCTCACCAGCGGAGAATCAGCCCCAGCATTTT
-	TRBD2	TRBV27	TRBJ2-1	CAAAGSYNEQFF	TGTGCCGCAGCGGGATCCTACAATGAGCAGTTCTTC